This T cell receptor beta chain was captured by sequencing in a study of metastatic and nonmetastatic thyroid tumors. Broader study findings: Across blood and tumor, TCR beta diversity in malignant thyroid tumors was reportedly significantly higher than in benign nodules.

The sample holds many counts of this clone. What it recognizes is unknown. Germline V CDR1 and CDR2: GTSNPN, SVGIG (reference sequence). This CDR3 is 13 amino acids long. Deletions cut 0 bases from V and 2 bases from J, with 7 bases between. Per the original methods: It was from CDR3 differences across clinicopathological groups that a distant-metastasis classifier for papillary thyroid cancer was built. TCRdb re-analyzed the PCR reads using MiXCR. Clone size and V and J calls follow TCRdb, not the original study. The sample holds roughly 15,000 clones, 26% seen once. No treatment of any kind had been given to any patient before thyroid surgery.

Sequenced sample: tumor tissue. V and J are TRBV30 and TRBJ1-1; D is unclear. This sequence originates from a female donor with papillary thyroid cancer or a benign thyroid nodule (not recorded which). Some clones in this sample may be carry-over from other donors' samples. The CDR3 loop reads CAWSVYGNTEAFF. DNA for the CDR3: TGTGCCTGGAGTGTCTATGGAAACACTGAAGCTTTCTTT.